The 16 T cell receptor beta chains reported below all come from one sample, sequenced in a study of technical replicates of blood from a few donors. Clones were sequenced by immunoSEQ multiplex PCR, and TCRdb holds only the in-frame ones, with some missing. Of tens of thousands of clones in the sample, 85% to 95% were seen once. Sequenced: T cells isolated from PBMCs. Receptors originate from a human donor in good health.

The CDR3 sequence is CASSGGRGYEQFF. The CDR3 DNA reads as TGTGCCAGCAGCGGGGGGAGGGGGTATGAGCAGTTCTTC. The rearrangement uses TRBV9 and TRBJ2-1; a weak D match, TRBD2 (7 bases). V lost 3 bases and J 8 bases, leaving 12 bases between the germline ends. Germline CDR1 SGDLS, CDR2 YYNGEE. CDR3 length: 13 amino acids.

This sequence joins TRBV7-9 and TRBJ1-3; D perhaps matches TRBD1 (6 bases). V shed 3 bases and J shed 0 bases, with 6 bases lying between them. The CDR3 extends over 14 amino acids. Germline CDR1 is SEHNR and CDR2 is FQNEAQ (reference sequence). The CDR3 protein is CASSLTGSGNTIYF. The CDR3 DNA follows: TGTGCCAGCAGCTTGACAGGCTCTGGAAACACCATATATTTT.

This chain joins TRBV2 and TRBJ2-7; 7 bases are a match to TRBD1. After removal of 4 bases from V and 5 bases from J, the junction contained 11 bases not matched to a gene. Germline CDR1 is SNHLY and CDR2 is FYNNEI. This CDR3 is 15 amino acids long. This chain's CDR3 is CASSGPTGVVDEQYF. As DNA, the CDR3 is TGTGCCAGCAGTGGACCTACAGGGGTAGTCGACGAGCAGTACTTC.

This chain joins TRBV5-1 and TRBJ2-3, with D perhaps TRBD2 (5 bases). Germline-derived CDR1 and CDR2 are SGHRS and YFSETQ. This CDR3 spans 15 amino acids. V was clipped by 0 bases and J by 7 bases, with 15 bases between them. Here the CDR3 reads CASSLASGTPNTQYF. For the CDR3, the DNA is TGCGCCAGCAGCTTGGCCAGCGGAACACCTAATACGCAGTATTTT.

This clone was detected only once. V is TRBV27 and J is TRBJ1-1; 10 bases map to TRBD1. Trimming cost V 2 bases and J 5 bases; bases outside gene matches: 8. The germline V gene has CDR1 MNHEY and CDR2 SMNVEV (reference sequence). The CDR3 is 16 amino acids. The CDR3 protein is CASSLEGQGISTEAFF. For the CDR3, the DNA is TGTGCCAGCAGTTTAGAGGGACAGGGGATTAGTACTGAAGCTTTCTTT.

The CDR3 loop reads CARTERDRGYEQYF. CDR3 sequence (DNA): TGTGCGCGCACGGAACGGGACAGGGGCTACGAGCAGTACTTC. The V call is TRBV6-8, the J call TRBJ2-7, with 10 bases matching TRBD1. Per germline, CDR1 MNHGY and CDR2 SAAAGT. There are 14 residues in the CDR3.

V gene TRBV4-3 combines with J gene TRBJ2-1; 11 nucleotides match TRBD2. This CDR3 has 18 amino acids. The germline CDR1 and CDR2 sequences are LGHNA and YSLEER. V dropped 1 base and J dropped 6; count of bases not matched to a gene: 11. The DNA for the CDR3 is TGCGCCAGCAGCCAAGTCAGTCTGGGACTAGCGGAGTCCAATGAGCAGTTCTTC. It yields the protein CASSQVSLGLAESNEQFF.

The CDR3 DNA sequence: TGTGCCAGCTCCCTTTTCCAAGGGGACCAAGAGACCCAGTACTTC. Its protein is CASSLFQGDQETQYF. This sequence joins TRBV6-5 and TRBJ2-5; possible D gene TRBD1, 5 bases. V shed 8 bases and J shed 0 bases, with 16 bases lying between them. Germline CDR1 is MNHEY and CDR2 is SVGAGI. The CDR3 totals 15 residues.

The rearrangement uses TRBV7-9 and TRBJ1-2; 7 positions agree with TRBD1. Germline trimming cut 5 bases from V and 0 bases from J; bases unmatched to any gene: 6. CDR1 and CDR2 from the germline V gene are SEHNR and FQNEAQ (reference sequence). The CDR3 spans 15 residues. The CDR3: CASSQGQTSNYGYTF. In DNA, the CDR3 is TGTGCCAGCAGCCAGGGACAGACATCTAACTATGGCTACACCTTC.

The chain links TRBV14 to TRBJ1-2; possibly TRBD1 for D (6 bases). CDR3 length: 13 residues. V was trimmed by 4 bases and J by 7 bases, leaving 13 bases between them. CDR1 is SGHDN, CDR2 FVKESK, per germline. CDR3 in amino acids: CASSPGGEFGYTF. In DNA form, the CDR3 reads TGTGCCAGCAGCCCGGGGGGCGAATTTGGCTACACCTTC. Based on the CDR3 plus reference TRBV14 and TRBJ1-2, the full variable domain is EAGVTQFPSHSVIEKGQTVTLRCDPISGHDNLYWYRRVMGKEIKFLLHFVKESKQDESGMPNNRFLAERTGGTYSTLKVQPAELEDSGVYFCASSPGGEFGYTFGSGTRLTVV.

The chain uses TRBV7-2 and TRBJ2-5, with D possibly TRBD2 on 6 matching bases. Germline V lookup: CDR1 SGHTA, CDR2 FQGNSA. The germline V and J ends were trimmed by 7 bases and 3 bases, with 18 bases remaining between them. The CDR3 totals 15 residues. The CDR3 is CASTWRTTGKETQYF. In DNA form, the CDR3 reads TGTGCCAGCACCTGGAGGACTACCGGGAAAGAGACCCAGTACTTC. Based on the CDR3 plus reference TRBV7-2 and TRBJ2-5, the full variable domain is GAGVSQSPSNKVTEKGKDVELRCDPISGHTALYWYRQSLGQGLEFLIYFQGNSAPDKSGLPSDRFSAERTGGSVSTLTIQRTQQEDSAVYLCASTWRTTGKETQYFGPGTRLLVL.

The chain uses TRBV30 and TRBJ1-2; tentatively, D is TRBD1 (5 bases). The V gene's germline CDR1 is GTSNPN and CDR2 SVGIG (reference sequence). The V and J ends lost 1 base and 4 bases respectively, with 19 bases between them. There are 16 residues in the CDR3. The CDR3 loop is CAWSDLGLGGSYGYTF. DNA for the CDR3: TGTGCCTGGAGTGACCTTGGACTGGGGGGTAGCTATGGCTACACCTTC.

For the CDR3, the DNA is TGTGCCTGGAGGCGACAGCTAAACACTGAAGCTTTCTTT. Protein product: CAWRRQLNTEAFF. The chain has TRBV30 and TRBJ1-1; tentatively, D is TRBD1 (5 bases). V was cut by 3 bases and J by 2 bases, with 10 bases left in between. The CDR3 contains 13 residues. Germline CDR1 and CDR2: GTSNPN and SVGIG (reference sequence). Combining the CDR3 with reference TRBV30 and TRBJ1-1 gives the whole variable domain SQTIHQWPATLVQPVGSPLSLECTVEGTSNPNLYWYRQAAGRGLQLLFYSVGIGQISSEVPQNLSASRPQDRQFILSSKKLLLSDSGFYLCAWRRQLNTEAFFGQGTRLTVV.

This sequence joins TRBV19 and TRBJ2-5; D might be TRBD1 (6 bases). The CDR3 is 15 residues long. The germline CDR1 and CDR2 sequences are LNHDA and SQIVND (reference sequence). Trimming left V 1 base short and J 4 bases short, with 13 bases between. CDR3 region: CASSIGGRGGETQYF. The CDR3, as DNA: TGTGCCAGTAGTATAGGGGGGAGAGGGGGAGAGACCCAGTACTTC.

The rearrangement links TRBV7-9 to TRBJ2-1, with a weak D call TRBD2 (6 bases). CDR1 and CDR2 from the germline V gene are SEHNR and FQNEAQ (reference sequence). The CDR3 covers 15 residues. V lost 0 bases, J lost 4 bases, and 10 bases lay in between. CDR3 sequence: CASSLASGTYNEQFF. Written as DNA, the CDR3 is TGTGCCAGCAGCTTAGCTAGCGGCACATACAATGAGCAGTTCTTC.

The chain couples TRBV13 to TRBJ2-1, with 7 bases lining up with TRBD2. Germline V lookup: CDR1 PRHDT, CDR2 FYEKMQ (reference sequence). The trim removed 5 bases at V and 2 bases at J, leaving 9 bases unmatched. This CDR3 has 16 amino acids. This CDR3 is CASSRGLEETYNEQFF. CDR3 sequence (DNA): TGTGCCAGCAGCCGAGGACTAGAAGAAACCTACAATGAGCAGTTCTTC.